This entry is about one T cell receptor (beta chain). Sequencing used immunoSEQ multiplex PCR; TCRdb keeps in-frame clones, though not all of them. The sample yields under 200,000 clones, around 94% seen once. Germline assignment: CDR1 KGHSH and CDR2 LQKENI. Germline trimming cut 1 base from V and 3 bases from J; bases unmatched to any gene: 2. The CDR3 sequence is 15 residues long. The sample originates from a study of OX40 agonist ivuxolimab in advanced cancers. Study details: Three patients showed partial responses: one hepatocellular carcinoma and two cutaneous melanoma cases.

The sample in question was CD4+ or CD8+ T cells sorted from blood, obtained in a trial of the OX40 agonist ivuxolimab. This sequence was found in an adult with an advanced solid tumor such as melanoma, head and neck, liver or kidney cancer. V and J are TRBV18 and TRBJ1-5, with 8 nucleotides matching TRBD1. The CDR3 here is CASSPQTGANQPQHF. The CDR3 DNA is TGTGCCAGCTCACCACAGACAGGGGCCAATCAGCCCCAGCATTTT.